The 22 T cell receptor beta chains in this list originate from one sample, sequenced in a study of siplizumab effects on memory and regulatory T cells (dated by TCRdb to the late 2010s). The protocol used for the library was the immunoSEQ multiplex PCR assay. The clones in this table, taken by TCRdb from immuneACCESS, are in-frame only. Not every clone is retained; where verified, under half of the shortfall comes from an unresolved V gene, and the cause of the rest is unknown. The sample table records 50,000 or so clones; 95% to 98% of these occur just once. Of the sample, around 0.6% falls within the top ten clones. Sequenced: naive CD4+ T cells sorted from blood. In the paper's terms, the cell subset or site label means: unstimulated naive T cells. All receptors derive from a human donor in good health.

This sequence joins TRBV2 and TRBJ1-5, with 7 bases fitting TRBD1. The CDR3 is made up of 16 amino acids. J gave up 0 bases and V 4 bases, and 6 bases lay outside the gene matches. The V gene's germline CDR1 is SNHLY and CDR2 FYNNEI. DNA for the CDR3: TGTGCCAGCAGTGCGGGACAGAAAGTTAGCAATCAGCCCCAGCATTTT. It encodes CASSAGQKVSNQPQHF.

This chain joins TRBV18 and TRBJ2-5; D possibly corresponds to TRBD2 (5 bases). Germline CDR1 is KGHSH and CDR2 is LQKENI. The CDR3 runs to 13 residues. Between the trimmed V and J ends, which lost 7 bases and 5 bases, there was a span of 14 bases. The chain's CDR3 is CASFRGDGETQYF. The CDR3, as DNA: TGTGCCAGCTTTCGGGGAGATGGGGAGACCCAGTACTTC.

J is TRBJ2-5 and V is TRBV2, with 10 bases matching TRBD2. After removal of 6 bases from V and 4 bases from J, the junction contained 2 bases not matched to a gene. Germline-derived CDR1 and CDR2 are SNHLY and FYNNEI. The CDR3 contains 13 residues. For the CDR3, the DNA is TGTGCCAGCAGGGGGACTAGCGCAGAGACCCAGTACTTC. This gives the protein CASRGTSAETQYF.

As DNA, the CDR3 is TGCGCCAGCAGTGATCCGACTAGCGGGAGGGTGGATGAGCAGTTCTTC. Amino acid sequence: CASSDPTSGRVDEQFF. The V and J genes are TRBV10-1 and TRBJ2-1, with 14 bases that match TRBD2. Germline V gene data show CDR1 as WNHNN and CDR2 as SYGVQD (reference sequence). The CDR3 consists of 16 residues. Trimming cost V 3 bases and J 8 bases; bases outside gene matches: 6.

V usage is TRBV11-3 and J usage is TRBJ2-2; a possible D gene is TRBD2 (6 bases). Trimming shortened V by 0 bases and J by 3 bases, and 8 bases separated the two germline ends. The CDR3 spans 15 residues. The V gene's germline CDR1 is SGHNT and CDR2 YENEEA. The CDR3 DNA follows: TGTGCCAGCAGCTTAGAACTAGCAGACACCGGGGAGCTGTTTTTT. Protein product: CASSLELADTGELFF.

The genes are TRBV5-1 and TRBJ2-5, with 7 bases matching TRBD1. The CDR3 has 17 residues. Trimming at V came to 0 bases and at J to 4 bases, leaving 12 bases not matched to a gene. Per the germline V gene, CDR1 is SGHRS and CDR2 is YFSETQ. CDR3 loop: CASSLGTTGAGGETQYF. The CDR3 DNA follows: TGCGCCAGCAGCTTGGGGACCACAGGGGCCGGAGGAGAGACCCAGTACTTC.

The CDR3 region has the DNA TGTGCCAGCAGCCCCTCTGGGGGGAGCTCCTACAATGAGCAGTTCTTC. It translates to CASSPSGGSSYNEQFF. The chain carries TRBV5-5 and TRBJ2-1; a weak D match, TRBD2 (6 bases). Trimming cost V 4 bases and J 0 bases, with 14 bases left between them. Looked up from germline, CDR1 is SGHKS and CDR2 is YYEKEE (reference sequence). The length of the CDR3 is 16 residues.

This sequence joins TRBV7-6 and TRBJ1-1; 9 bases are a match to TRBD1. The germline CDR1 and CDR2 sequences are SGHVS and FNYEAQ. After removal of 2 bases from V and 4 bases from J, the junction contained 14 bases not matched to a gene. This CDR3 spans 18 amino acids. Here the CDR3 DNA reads TGTGCCAGCAGCTTAAATTTTAAACCGGGACAGGGATCCACTGAAGCTTTCTTT. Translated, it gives CASSLNFKPGQGSTEAFF.

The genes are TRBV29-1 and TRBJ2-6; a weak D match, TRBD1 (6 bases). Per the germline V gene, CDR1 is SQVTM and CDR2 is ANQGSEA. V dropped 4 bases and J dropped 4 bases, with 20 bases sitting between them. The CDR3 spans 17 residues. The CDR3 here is CSVVLGQRNPGANVLTF. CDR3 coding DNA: TGCAGCGTTGTCCTCGGACAGAGAAATCCCGGGGCCAACGTCCTGACTTTC.

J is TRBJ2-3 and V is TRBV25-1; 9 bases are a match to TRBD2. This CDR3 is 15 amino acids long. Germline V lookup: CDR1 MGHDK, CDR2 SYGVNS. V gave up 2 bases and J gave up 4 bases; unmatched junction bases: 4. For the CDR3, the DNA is TGTGCCAGCAGTGAAGGAGCGGGAGGTTCAGATACGCAGTATTTT. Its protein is CASSEGAGGSDTQYF. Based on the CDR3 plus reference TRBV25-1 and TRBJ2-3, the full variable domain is EADIYQTPRYLVIGTGKKITLECSQTMGHDKMYWYQQDPGMELHLIHYSYGVNSTEKGDLSSESTVSRIRTEHFPLTLESARPSHTSQYLCASSEGAGGSDTQYFGPGTRLTVL.

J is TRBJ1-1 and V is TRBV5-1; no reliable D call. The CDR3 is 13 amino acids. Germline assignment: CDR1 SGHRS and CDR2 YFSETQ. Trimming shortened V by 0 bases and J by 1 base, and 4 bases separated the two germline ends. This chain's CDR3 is CASSLDWNTEAFF. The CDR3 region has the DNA TGCGCCAGCAGCTTGGACTGGAACACTGAAGCTTTCTTT.

CDR3 bases: TGTGCCAGCAGCTTATCTAAGCGGGAGTCTCGCACAGATACGCAGTATTTT. Translating it yields CASSLSKRESRTDTQYF. The V and J genes are TRBV11-3 and TRBJ2-3; the match to TRBD2 covers 8 bases. This CDR3 contains 17 residues. Germline lookup yields CDR1 SGHNT and CDR2 YENEEA. J lost 1 base, V lost 2 bases, and 8 bases had no gene match.

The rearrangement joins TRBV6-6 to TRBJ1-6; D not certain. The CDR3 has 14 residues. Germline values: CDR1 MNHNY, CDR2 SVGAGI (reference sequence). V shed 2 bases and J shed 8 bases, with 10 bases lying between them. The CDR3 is CASSYREADSPLHF. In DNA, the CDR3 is TGTGCCAGCAGTTACAGGGAGGCTGATTCACCCCTCCACTTT.

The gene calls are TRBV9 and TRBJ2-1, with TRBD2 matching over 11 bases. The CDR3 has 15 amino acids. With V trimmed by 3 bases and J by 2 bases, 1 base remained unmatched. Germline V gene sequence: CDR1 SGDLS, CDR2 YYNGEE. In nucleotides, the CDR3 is TGTGCCAGCAGCGCGGGACTAGCGGCCTACAATGAGCAGTTCTTC. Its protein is CASSAGLAAYNEQFF. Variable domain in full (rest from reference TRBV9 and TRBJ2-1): DSGVTQTPKHLITATGQRVTLRCSPRSGDLSVYWYQQSLDQGLQFLIQYYNGEERAKGNILERFSAQQFPDLHSELNLSSLELGDSALYFCASSAGLAAYNEQFFGPGTRLTVL.

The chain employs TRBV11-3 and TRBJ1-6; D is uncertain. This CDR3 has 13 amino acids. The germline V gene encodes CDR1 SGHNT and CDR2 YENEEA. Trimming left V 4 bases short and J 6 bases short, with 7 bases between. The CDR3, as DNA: TGTGCCAGCAGCTCCCAGGTTAATTCACCCCTCCACTTT. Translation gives CASSSQVNSPLHF.

The CDR3 spells CASRESSYEQYF. CDR3 nucleotides: TGTGCCAGCAGGGAGAGCTCCTACGAGCAGTACTTC. The chain is built from TRBV28 and TRBJ2-7; D is undetermined. Trimming stripped 6 bases from V and 0 bases from J, with 6 bases between. The CDR3 has 12 residues. Germline values: CDR1 MDHEN, CDR2 SYDVKM.

DNA of the CDR3: TGTGCCAGCAGCCCACCCGGGACAGATACGCAGTATTTT. Residues: CASSPPGTDTQYF. The J gene is TRBJ2-3, the V gene TRBV7-2; D remains ambiguous. This CDR3 has 13 amino acids. V lost 5 bases, J lost 3 bases, and 9 bases lay in between. CDR1 is SGHTA and CDR2 is FQGNSA in the germline V gene.

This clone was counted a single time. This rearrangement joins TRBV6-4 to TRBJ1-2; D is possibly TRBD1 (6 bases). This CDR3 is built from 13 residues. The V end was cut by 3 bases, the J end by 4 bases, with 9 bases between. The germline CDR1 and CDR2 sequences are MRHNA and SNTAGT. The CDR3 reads CASSEGRGYGYTF. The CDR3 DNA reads TGTGCCAGCAGTGAGGGCAGGGGCTATGGCTACACCTTC.

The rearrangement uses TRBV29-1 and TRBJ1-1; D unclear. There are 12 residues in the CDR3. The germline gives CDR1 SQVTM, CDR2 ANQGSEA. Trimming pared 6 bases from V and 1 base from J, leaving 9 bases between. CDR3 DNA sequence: TGCAGCGTCCGGAAGGGGAACACTGAAGCTTTCTTT. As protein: CSVRKGNTEAFF.

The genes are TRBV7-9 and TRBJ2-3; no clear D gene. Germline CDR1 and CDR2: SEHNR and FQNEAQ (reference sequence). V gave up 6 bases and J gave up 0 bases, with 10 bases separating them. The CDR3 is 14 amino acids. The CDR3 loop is CASRFDRSTDTQYF. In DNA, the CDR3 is TGTGCCAGCAGGTTTGACCGTAGCACAGATACGCAGTATTTT.

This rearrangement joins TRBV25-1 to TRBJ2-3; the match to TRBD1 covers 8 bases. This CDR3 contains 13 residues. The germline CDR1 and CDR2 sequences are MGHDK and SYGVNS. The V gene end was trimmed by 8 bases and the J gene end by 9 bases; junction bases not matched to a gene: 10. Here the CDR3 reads CASGQGGGGTQYF. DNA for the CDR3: TGTGCCAGCGGACAGGGAGGAGGCGGGACGCAGTATTTT. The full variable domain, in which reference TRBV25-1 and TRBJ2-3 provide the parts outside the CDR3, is EADIYQTPRYLVIGTGKKITLECSQTMGHDKMYWYQQDPGMELHLIHYSYGVNSTEKGDLSSESTVSRIRTEHFPLTLESARPSHTSQYLCASGQGGGGTQYFGPGTRLTVL.

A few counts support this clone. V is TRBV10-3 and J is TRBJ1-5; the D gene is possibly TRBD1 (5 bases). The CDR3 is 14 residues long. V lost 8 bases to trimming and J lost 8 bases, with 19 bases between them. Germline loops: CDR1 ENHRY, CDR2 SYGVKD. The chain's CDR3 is CAIAKGPGTEPQHF. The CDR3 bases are TGTGCCATCGCCAAGGGGCCAGGAACTGAGCCCCAGCATTTT.